The clone carrying this T cell receptor (beta chain) showed up just a few times. What it recognizes is unknown. The investigators amplified TCR beta CDR3 regions from RNA transcripts. First-round RT-PCR with HTBI primers amplified the TCR CDR3 region. TCRdb recomputed calls from the multiplex PCR reads with MiXCR, one row per CDR3 protein. The sample holds under 450,000 distinct CDR3 sequences; 13% are singletons and the top ten take less than 25%. Germline-derived CDR1 and CDR2 are LNHNV and YYDKDF (reference sequence). The CDR3 loop spans 14 amino acids. V was cut by 0 bases and J by 0 bases, with 5 bases left in between. The data are from a study of T cells in Graves' hyperthyroidism and ophthalmopathy. Points from the study as a whole: In blood, most of the thyroid clonotypes expanded above 0.001 were also present. Ophthalmopathy got predicted by the model a median about 6.5 months before its onset.

The rearrangement links TRBV15 to TRBJ1-1; D gene ambiguous. The sample was blood. The TCR was taken from a man younger than 45 with Graves' hyperthyroidism that later progressed to Graves' ophthalmopathy. As DNA, the CDR3 is TGTGCCACCAGCAGAGAGAGAATGAACACTGAAGCTTTCTTT. This translates into CATSRERMNTEAFF.